This T cell receptor beta chain was obtained from a study of sequential checkpoint blockade in melanoma. Treatment defined: randomized to nivolumab then ipilimumab (arm A) or the reverse (arm B). Patients had received no earlier DNA-damaging chemotherapy. The CDR3 has 13 residues. V lost 0 bases to trimming and J lost 4 bases, with 8 bases between them. The germline V gene encodes CDR1 SGHNT and CDR2 YYREEE (reference sequence). Data came from immunoSEQ multiplex PCR; TCRdb stores just in-frame clones and leaves some out. This table has about 37,000 clones, 84% appearing once. As for this clone: The same CDR3 also results from other DNA sequences found in this sample.

Sequenced here: CD8+ T cells sorted from blood (inferred from file names), sampled from a patient given nivolumab and ipilimumab in sequence. The TCR comes from a human donor with melanoma. V usage is TRBV5-4 and J usage is TRBJ2-7, with D maybe TRBD1 (5 bases). The CDR3 reads CASSLGQSYEQYF. The CDR3 bases are TGTGCCAGCAGCTTGGGACAGAGTTACGAGCAGTACTTC.